These 8 T cell receptor beta chains were all obtained from the same sample, sequenced in a study of OX40 agonist ivuxolimab in advanced cancers. The assay was immunoSEQ multiplex PCR, and TCRdb's table has in-frame clones only and misses some. The repertoire holds 15,000 to 20,000 clones, with more than 85% as singletons. The specimen comprised CD4+ or CD8+ T cells sorted from blood, sampled in a trial of the OX40 agonist ivuxolimab. The source is an adult with an advanced solid tumor such as melanoma, head and neck, liver or kidney cancer.

This clone was counted only a few times. The chain carries TRBV7-6 and TRBJ2-1; 12 nucleotides match TRBD1. Germline assignment: CDR1 SGHVS and CDR2 FNYEAQ. V shed 5 bases and J 2 bases; nucleotides not matched to a gene: 19. The length of the CDR3 is 21 residues. The CDR3 nucleotides are TGTGCCAGCAGCGCGGGCTTCTCAGGGACAGGGGGCGAAGGGACCTACAATGAGCAGTTCTTC. Translation: CASSAGFSGTGGEGTYNEQFF.

This chain joins TRBV15 and TRBJ2-1; no clear D gene. Germline V CDR1 and CDR2: LNHNV, YYDKDF (reference sequence). V lost 3 bases to trimming and J lost 10 bases, with 22 bases between them. The CDR3 loop spans 16 amino acids. The CDR3 DNA is TGTGCCACCAGCAGTTCGGGTGGCTGGGGTGGGTCGGAGCAGTTCTTC. Translated, it gives CATSSSGGWGGSEQFF.

This chain connects TRBV11-2 to TRBJ1-5; possible D gene TRBD1, 5 bases. Trimming took off 5 bases at V and 9 bases at J, with 14 bases between the two ends. The CDR3 runs 13 residues. CDR1 is SGHAT, CDR2 FQNNGV, per germline. For the CDR3, the DNA is TGTGCCAGCAGCCTAGCAATGGGGGGGCCCCAGCATTTT. Translated: CASSLAMGGPQHF. The whole variable domain, filled in from reference TRBV11-2 and TRBJ1-5, reads EAGVAQSPRYKIIEKRQSVAFWCNPISGHATLYWYQQILGQGPKLLIQFQNNGVVDDSQLPKDRFSAERLKGVDSTLKIQPAKLEDSAVYLCASSLAMGGPQHFGDGTRLSIL.

The genes are TRBV5-5 and TRBJ1-1, with a possible D match to TRBD1 (5 bases). The length of the CDR3 is 15 residues. Germline V CDR1 and CDR2: SGHKS, YYEKEE (reference sequence). V was cut by 3 bases and J by 1 base, with 13 bases left in between. CDR3 region: CASSWVGPTNTEAFF. The CDR3 coding sequence is TGTGCCAGCAGCTGGGTGGGACCGACGAACACTGAAGCTTTCTTT.

The chain uses TRBV15 and TRBJ2-7; 8 nucleotides agree with TRBD1. Germline trimming cut 0 bases from V and 0 bases from J; bases unmatched to any gene: 7. The CDR3 covers 17 residues. Germline values: CDR1 LNHNV, CDR2 YYDKDF (reference sequence). The CDR3, as DNA: TGTGCCACCAGCAGAGATTTCGGGACAGGAGACTCCTACGAGCAGTACTTC. It translates to CATSRDFGTGDSYEQYF.

The chain is built from TRBV5-1 and TRBJ2-3; unclear D gene. In germline, CDR1 is SGHRS, CDR2 YFSETQ. Trimming took 0 bases from V and 0 from J, leaving 17 bases between them. CDR3 length: 18 residues. Here the CDR3 DNA reads TGCGCCAGCAGCTTGGTGGGCCGACACAGAATTAGCACAGATACGCAGTATTTT. Protein sequence: CASSLVGRHRISTDTQYF.

This sequence joins TRBV5-4 and TRBJ2-7, with D unclear. Germline V gives CDR1 SGHNT, CDR2 YYREEE (reference sequence). V was cut by 0 bases and J by 4 bases, with 5 bases left in between. The CDR3 totals 12 residues. The CDR3, as DNA: TGTGCCAGCAGCTTGGACCTGTACGAGCAGTACTTC. Its protein is CASSLDLYEQYF.

This chain uses TRBV10-3 with TRBJ1-4; D is perhaps TRBD1 (6 bases). Trimming took 4 bases from V and 2 from J, leaving 17 bases between them. The CDR3 has 17 amino acids. Germline CDR1 is ENHRY and CDR2 is SYGVKD. The CDR3 nucleotides read TGTGCCATCAGTGGAACCAGGGGTTCCACTACTAATGAAAAACTGTTTTTT. Protein: CAISGTRGSTTNEKLFF.